This TCR beta chain originates from a study of T cell responses to AZD1222 COVID-19 vaccine. Study-wide results and caveats: The study identified only a handful of AZD1222 recipients as seropositive at baseline.

Remarks on this clone: Its specificity is unknown.

It was second doses at about 4 or about 12 weeks that were pooled. Method: immunoSEQ multiplex PCR; TCRdb's copy keeps in-frame clones and lacks some. The sample has some 130,000 clones, 90% to 95% seen once; the top ten hold 6% to 7%. The CDR3 consists of 14 residues. V lost 2 bases and J lost 2, with 9 bases in between. Looked up from germline, CDR1 is SGHTA and CDR2 is FQGNSA. The chain is built from TRBV7-2 and TRBJ1-2; no clear D gene. This clonotype originated in an adult who received the AZD1222 COVID-19 vaccine. Sequencing was performed on peripheral blood, taken 28 days after the second AZD1222 dose. The CDR3 reads CASSLSRRNYGYTF. The CDR3 DNA sequence: TGTGCCAGCAGCTTATCCCGCCGAAACTATGGCTACACCTTC. Supplemented by reference TRBV7-2 and TRBJ1-2, the full variable domain reads GAGVSQSPSNKVTEKGKDVELRCDPISGHTALYWYRQSLGQGLEFLIYFQGNSAPDKSGLPSDRFSAERTGGSVSTLTIQRTQQEDSAVYLCASSLSRRNYGYTFGSGTRLTVV.